This T cell receptor beta chain was obtained from a study of Ad26.COV2.S vaccination and SARS-CoV-2 variants. Clones were read by immunoSEQ multiplex PCR, and TCRdb kept only the in-frame ones, dropping some. Of more than 300,000 clones in the sample, around 83% were seen once. The CDR3 is made up of 12 amino acids. V lost 0 bases, J lost 6 bases, and 7 bases lay in between. Germline lookup yields CDR1 GTSNPN and CDR2 SVGIG (reference sequence). Treatment defined: 15 to 20 received Ad26.COV2.S at low or high dose, single or two shots; roughly 5 received placebo; per-sample allocation not given. All samples were drawn on day 63, counting from the first vaccine or placebo injection. A Boston donor was an adult aged 18-55 years.

The material sequenced was peripheral blood, taken in a trial of Ad26.COV2.S vaccine versus placebo. The rearrangement links TRBV30 to TRBJ2-3, with D possibly matching TRBD2 (6 bases). This receptor was obtained from a person between 18 and 65 years old who received the Ad26.COV2.S COVID-19 vaccine or a placebo. CDR3 loop: CAWSVRGDTQYF. As DNA, the CDR3 is TGTGCCTGGAGTGTACGGGGGGATACGCAGTATTTT.